This T cell receptor beta chain came from a study of blood T cell repertoires in COVID-19. CDR3 size: 16 residues. The V end was cut by 5 bases, the J end by 1 base, with 14 bases between. Germline CDR1 is SGHTA and CDR2 is FQGNSA. In the study's own analysis: Researchers report that nucleated cell counts were estimated from reference gene primer amplification. Profiled with immunoSEQ multiplex PCR; TCRdb holds only in-frame clones, not every one. The DNA gave D and trimming, while V, J and clone size come from that table. The repertoire holds fewer than 150,000 clones, with under 80% as singletons. Sequencing used peripheral blood. This chain links TRBV7-2 with TRBJ1-4, with D possibly TRBD1 on 5 matching bases. The clonotype was recovered from a man between 65 and 85 years old with acute or convalescent COVID-19. CDR3 sequence (DNA): TGTGCCAGCAGCGGCGGGGGTTCGCGAACTAATGAAAAACTGTTTTTT. It encodes CASSGGGSRTNEKLFF.